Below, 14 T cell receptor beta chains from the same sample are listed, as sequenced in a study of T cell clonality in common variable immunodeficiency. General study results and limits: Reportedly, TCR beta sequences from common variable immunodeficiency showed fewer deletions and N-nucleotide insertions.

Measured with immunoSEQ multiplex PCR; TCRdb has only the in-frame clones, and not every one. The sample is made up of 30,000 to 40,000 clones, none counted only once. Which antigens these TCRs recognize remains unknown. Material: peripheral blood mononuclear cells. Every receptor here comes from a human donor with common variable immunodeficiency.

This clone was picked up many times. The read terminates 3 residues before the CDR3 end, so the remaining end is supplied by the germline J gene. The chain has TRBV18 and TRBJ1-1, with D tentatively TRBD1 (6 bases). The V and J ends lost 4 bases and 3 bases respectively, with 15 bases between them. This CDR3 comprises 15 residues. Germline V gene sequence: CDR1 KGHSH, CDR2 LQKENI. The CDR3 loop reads CASSLRDKEYTEAFF. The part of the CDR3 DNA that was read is TGTGCCAGCTCACTAAGGGACAAAGAGTACACTGAA.

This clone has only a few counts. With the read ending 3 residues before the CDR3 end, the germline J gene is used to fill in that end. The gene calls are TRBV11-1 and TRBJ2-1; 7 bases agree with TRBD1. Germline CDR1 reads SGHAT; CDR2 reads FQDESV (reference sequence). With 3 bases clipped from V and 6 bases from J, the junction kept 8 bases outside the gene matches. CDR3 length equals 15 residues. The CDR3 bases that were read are TGTGCCAGCAGCTTCCGGGACAGACCCGTCAATGAG. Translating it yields CASSFRDRPVNE. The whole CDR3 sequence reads CASSFRDRPVNEQFF.

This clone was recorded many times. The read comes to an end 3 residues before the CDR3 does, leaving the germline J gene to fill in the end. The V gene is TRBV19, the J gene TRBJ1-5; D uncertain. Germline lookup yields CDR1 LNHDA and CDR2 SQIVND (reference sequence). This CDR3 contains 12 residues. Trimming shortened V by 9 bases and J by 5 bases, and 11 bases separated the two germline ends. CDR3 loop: CASSDGDQPQHF. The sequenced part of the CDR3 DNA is TGTGCCAGCTCTGACGGGGATCAGCCC. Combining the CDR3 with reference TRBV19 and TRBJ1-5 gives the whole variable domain DGGITQSPKYLFRKEGQNVTLSCEQNLNHDAMYWYRQDPGQGLRLIYYSQIVNDFQKGDIAEGYSVSREKKESFPLTVTSAQKNPTAFYLCASSDGDQPQHFGDGTRLSIL.

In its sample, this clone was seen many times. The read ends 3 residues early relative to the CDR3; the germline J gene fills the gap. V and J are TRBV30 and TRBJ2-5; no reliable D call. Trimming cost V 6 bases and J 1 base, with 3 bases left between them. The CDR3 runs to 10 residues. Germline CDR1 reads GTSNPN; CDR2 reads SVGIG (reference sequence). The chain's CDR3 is CACSQETQYF. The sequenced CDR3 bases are TGTGCCTGCTCCCAAGAGACC.

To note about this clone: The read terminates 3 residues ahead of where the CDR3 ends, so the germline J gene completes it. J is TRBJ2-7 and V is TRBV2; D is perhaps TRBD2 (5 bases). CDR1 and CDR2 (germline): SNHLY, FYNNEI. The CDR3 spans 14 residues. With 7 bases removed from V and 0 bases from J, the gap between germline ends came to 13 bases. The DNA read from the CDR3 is TGTGCCAGCACTCGCTCCGGGGTCTCCTACGAG. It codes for CASTRSGVSYE. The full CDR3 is CASTRSGVSYEQYF.

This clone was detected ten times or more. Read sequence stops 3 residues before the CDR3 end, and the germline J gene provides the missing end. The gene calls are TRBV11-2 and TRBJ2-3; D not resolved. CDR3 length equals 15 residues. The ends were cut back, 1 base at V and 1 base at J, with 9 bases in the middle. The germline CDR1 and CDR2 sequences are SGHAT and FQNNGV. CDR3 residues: CASSLGLVGTDTQYF. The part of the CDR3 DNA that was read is TGTGCCAGCAGCTTAGGCCTTGTAGGCACAGATACG.

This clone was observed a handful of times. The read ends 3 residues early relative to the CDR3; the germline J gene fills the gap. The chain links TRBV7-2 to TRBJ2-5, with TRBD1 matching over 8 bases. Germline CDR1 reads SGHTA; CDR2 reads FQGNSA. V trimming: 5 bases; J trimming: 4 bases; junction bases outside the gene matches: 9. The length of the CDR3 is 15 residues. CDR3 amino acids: CASSRLQGARETQYF. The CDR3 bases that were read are TGTGCCAGCAGCCGCCTCCAGGGGGCGCGAGAGACC.

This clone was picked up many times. The CDR3 protein is CASSESGPQHF. The CDR3 bases that were read are TGTGCCAGCAGTGAATCCGGGCCC. This chain connects TRBV6-1 to TRBJ1-5; D ambiguous. The read falls 3 residues short of the CDR3 end, and the missing part is taken from the germline J gene. Germline values: CDR1 MNHNS, CDR2 SASEGT. Deletions cut 2 bases from V and 9 bases from J, with 5 bases between. The length of the CDR3 is 11 residues.

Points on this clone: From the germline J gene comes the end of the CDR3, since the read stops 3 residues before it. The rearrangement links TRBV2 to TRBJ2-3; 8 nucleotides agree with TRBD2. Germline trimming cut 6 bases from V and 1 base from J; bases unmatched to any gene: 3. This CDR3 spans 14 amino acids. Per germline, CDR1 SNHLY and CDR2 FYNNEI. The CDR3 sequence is CASRWRGGTDTQYF. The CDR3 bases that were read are TGTGCCAGCAGATGGCGGGGGGGCACAGATACG.

The CDR3 here is CASSSRQGMTDTQYF. CDR3 bases read: TGTGCCAGCTCATCTCGACAGGGCATGACAGATACG. V and J are TRBV18 and TRBJ2-3, with TRBD1 matching 7 bases. The read falls 3 residues short of the CDR3 end, and the missing part is taken from the germline J gene. The germline V gene has CDR1 KGHSH and CDR2 LQKENI. CDR3 size: 15 residues. V gave up 5 bases and J gave up 3 bases; unmatched junction bases: 8.

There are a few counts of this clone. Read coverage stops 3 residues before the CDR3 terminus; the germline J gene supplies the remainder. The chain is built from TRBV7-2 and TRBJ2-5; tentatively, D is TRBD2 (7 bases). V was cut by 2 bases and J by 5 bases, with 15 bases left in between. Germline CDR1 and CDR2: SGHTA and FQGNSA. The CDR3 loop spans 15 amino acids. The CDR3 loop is CASSLTGGWGETQYF. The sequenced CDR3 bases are TGTGCCAGCAGCTTAACGGGGGGCTGGGGGGAGACC.

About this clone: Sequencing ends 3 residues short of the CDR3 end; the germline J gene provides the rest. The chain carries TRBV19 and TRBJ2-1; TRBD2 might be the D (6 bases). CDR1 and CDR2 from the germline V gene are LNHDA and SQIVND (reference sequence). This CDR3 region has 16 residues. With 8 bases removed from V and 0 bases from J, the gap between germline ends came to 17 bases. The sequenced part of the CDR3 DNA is TGTGCCAGTGCTTCGGGGGAGACCGTCTCCTACAATGAG. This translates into CASASGETVSYNE. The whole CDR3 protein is CASASGETVSYNEQFF. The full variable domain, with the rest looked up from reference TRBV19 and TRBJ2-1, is DGGITQSPKYLFRKEGQNVTLSCEQNLNHDAMYWYRQDPGQGLRLIYYSQIVNDFQKGDIAEGYSVSREKKESFPLTVTSAQKNPTAFYLCASASGETVSYNEQFFGPGTRLTVL.

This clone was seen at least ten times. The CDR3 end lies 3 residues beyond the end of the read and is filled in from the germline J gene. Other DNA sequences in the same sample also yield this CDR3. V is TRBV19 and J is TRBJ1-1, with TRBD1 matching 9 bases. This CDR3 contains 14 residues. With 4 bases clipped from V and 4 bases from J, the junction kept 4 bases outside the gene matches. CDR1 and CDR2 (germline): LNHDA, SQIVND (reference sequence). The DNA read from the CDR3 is TGTGCCAGTAGTAGGGACAGGGCGAGCACTGAA. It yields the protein CASSRDRASTE. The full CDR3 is CASSRDRASTEAFF.

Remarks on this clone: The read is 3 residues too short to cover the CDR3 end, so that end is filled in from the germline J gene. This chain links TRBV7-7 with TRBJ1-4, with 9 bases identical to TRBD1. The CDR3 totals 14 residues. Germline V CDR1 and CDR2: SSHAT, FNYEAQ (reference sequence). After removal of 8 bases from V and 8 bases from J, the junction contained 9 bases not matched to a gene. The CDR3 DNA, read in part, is TGTGCCAGCTCATCCGGACAGGGGTTGGAAAAA. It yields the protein CASSSGQGLEK. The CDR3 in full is CASSSGQGLEKLFF.